A selection of T cell receptor beta chains follows, all from one sample in a study of identical twins. Each CDR3 protein gets one entry after TCRdb re-called the 5' RACE reads with MiXCR. Seen here are 550,000 to 700,000 distinct CDR3 sequences, around 9.6% observed once, and the top ten hold under 3.5%. These records were also assigned to another study, of yellow fever vaccine responses in identical twins.

The specimen sequenced was PBMCs. These receptors were taken from a woman younger than 35 in good health. The CDR3 runs from the conserved cysteine through the conserved F or W. D genes are given only for firm matches. Part of the rows lack a size; the others show once, few, many or a class for expanded clones.

j_call	d_call	clone_size	v_call	cdr3_nt	cdr3_aa
TRBJ2-1	NA	few	TRBV6-5	TGTGCCAGCAGTTACGGCAAGGATGAGCAGTTCTTC	CASSYGKDEQFF
TRBJ2-5	TRBD1	NA	TRBV18	TGTGCCAGCTCATCTGAGGGGACAGGGGAAGAGACCCAGTACTTC	CASSSEGTGEETQYF
TRBJ2-7	TRBD1	many	TRBV7-2	TGTGCCAGCAGCCAAGGACAGGGGGGCTACGAGCAGTACTTC	CASSQGQGGYEQYF
TRBJ2-2	NA	NA	TRBV18	TGTGCCAGCCCCATCGGGGACAAGAACACCGGGGAGCTGTTTTTT	CASPIGDKNTGELFF
TRBJ1-1	NA	few	TRBV29-1	TGCAGCACCAACACCAACACTGAAGCTTTCTTT	CSTNTNTEAFF
TRBJ2-1	NA	few	TRBV21-1	TGTGCCAGCAGCAAAGGCAGCGGGAGAATGTATTTCGGATACGGTGAGCAGTTCTTC	CASSKGSGRMYFGYGEQFF
TRBJ2-3	NA	many	TRBV7-9	TGTGCCAGCAGCTTAGGGTTGGGTAACCGCACAGATACGCAGTATTTT	CASSLGLGNRTDTQYF
TRBJ2-5	TRBD2	NA	TRBV11-2	TGTGCCAGCAGCTCACCATCAGGACTAGCGGGTTCCCCCTGGACCCAGTACTTC	CASSSPSGLAGSPWTQYF
TRBJ2-7	NA	few	TRBV7-2	TGTGCCAGCAGGGGGGACGCCCTCTCCGAGCAGTACTTC	CASRGDALSEQYF
TRBJ2-1	TRBD1	many	TRBV7-2	TGTGCCAGCAGTCTCTCAGGGGGAGATGAGCAGTTCTTC	CASSLSGGDEQFF
TRBJ1-6	NA	NA	TRBV5-1	TGCGCCAGCAGCCTGGACCAATGGGGTTCACCCCTCCACTTT	CASSLDQWGSPLHF
TRBJ2-1	NA	NA	TRBV6-5	TGTGCCAGCAGTTACGGGACATTGGACAATGAGCAGTTCTTC	CASSYGTLDNEQFF
TRBJ2-5	TRBD1	many	TRBV29-1	TGCAGCGTTGAGCCACGGGACAGCCAAGAGACCCAGTACTTC	CSVEPRDSQETQYF
TRBJ1-1	NA	NA	TRBV28	TGTGCCAGCACGGATCGTACTGAAGCTTTCTTT	CASTDRTEAFF
TRBJ2-6	TRBD1	NA	TRBV29-1	TGCAGCGTTGTGGGACAGCTGAGCTCTGGGGCCAACGTCCTGACTTTC	CSVVGQLSSGANVLTF
TRBJ2-7	TRBD1	many	TRBV3-1	TGTGCCAGCAGCCCCTCGACAGGGGGCTACGAGCAGTACTTC	CASSPSTGGYEQYF
TRBJ2-5	NA	many	TRBV29-1	TGCAGCGTTGTTAGGGGAAAGACCCAGTACTTC	CSVVRGKTQYF
TRBJ2-4	NA	NA	TRBV29-1	TGCAGCGCTTCTGGAAACATTCAGTACTTC	CSASGNIQYF
TRBJ2-3	NA	few	TRBV4-3	TGCGCCAGCAGCCGCCGCCGGGCGGCTAGCACAGATACGCAGTATTTT	CASSRRRAASTDTQYF
TRBJ2-7	NA	many	TRBV29-1	TGCAGCGTTGGGGGGGGGCCCTACGAGCAGTACTTC	CSVGGGPYEQYF
TRBJ2-1	NA	many	TRBV28	TGTGCCAGCAGTTTCCAACAGACATTATGGAATGAGCAGTTCTTC	CASSFQQTLWNEQFF
TRBJ1-5	TRBD1	few	TRBV29-1	TGCAGCGTCTCTGGGACAGGGGGCAATCAGCCCCAGCATTTT	CSVSGTGGNQPQHF
TRBJ2-7	TRBD1	many	TRBV9	TGTGCCAGCAGCGTAGACCCCGGGACAGGGAAGTACGAGCAGTACTTC	CASSVDPGTGKYEQYF
TRBJ2-2	TRBD2	once	TRBV19	TGTGCCAGTACCCTCGGGGTAGCGGGGACCACCGGGGAGCTGTTTTTT	CASTLGVAGTTGELFF
TRBJ2-7	NA	once	TRBV7-7	TGTGCTAGCAGTCCGGACTTCGGGAGCTCCTACGAGCAGTACTTC	CASSPDFGSSYEQYF
TRBJ2-7	NA	NA	TRBV10-3	TGTGCCATCAGACTACCTCCGGGCGAGCAGTACTTC	CAIRLPPGEQYF
TRBJ2-5	NA	NA	TRBV20-1	TGCAGTGCTAGAGAGTGGGGTCGAGAGACCCAGTACTTC	CSAREWGRETQYF
TRBJ2-7	NA	many	TRBV5-6	TGTGCCAGCAGCTTTTCCGGGACACGGATCTACGAGCAGTACTTC	CASSFSGTRIYEQYF
TRBJ1-5	NA	NA	TRBV10-3	TGTGCCATCAGTGAGGGGGGGCGCGGTCAGCCCCAGCATTTT	CAISEGGRGQPQHF
TRBJ2-5	TRBD1	many	TRBV11-2	TGTGCCAGCAGCTCCGACAGGGAAGAGACCCAGTACTTC	CASSSDREETQYF
TRBJ2-2	NA	NA	TRBV9	TGTGCCAGCAGCCCAAACACGGGGACCGGGGAGCTGTTTTTT	CASSPNTGTGELFF